The clone carrying this T cell receptor (beta chain) was found once. The CDR3 has 16 amino acids. Germline assignment: CDR1 MNHNS and CDR2 SASEGT. Trimming at V came to 4 bases and at J to 4 bases, leaving 9 bases not matched to a gene. On cycle 4 day 1 and cycle 7 day 1, as well as at baseline, blood was sampled. This record belongs to a study of OX40 agonist ivuxolimab in advanced cancers. At the level of the study: Patients undergoing dose escalation presented with hepatocellular carcinoma, melanoma, renal cell or head and neck cancer.

The protocol was immunoSEQ multiplex PCR, while the TCRdb copy is restricted to in-frame clones and leaves out a portion. The sample has tens of thousands of clones; roughly 84% are singletons. V usage is TRBV6-1 and J usage is TRBJ2-3, with TRBD2 identical over 9 bases. This TCR was sampled from an adult with an advanced solid tumor such as melanoma, head and neck, liver or kidney cancer. This specimen was CD4+ or CD8+ T cells sorted from blood, taken in a trial of the OX40 agonist ivuxolimab. The CDR3 is CASSGLGAGGSDTQYF. In DNA, the CDR3 is TGTGCCAGCAGTGGGCTCGGAGCGGGGGGATCAGATACGCAGTATTTT.